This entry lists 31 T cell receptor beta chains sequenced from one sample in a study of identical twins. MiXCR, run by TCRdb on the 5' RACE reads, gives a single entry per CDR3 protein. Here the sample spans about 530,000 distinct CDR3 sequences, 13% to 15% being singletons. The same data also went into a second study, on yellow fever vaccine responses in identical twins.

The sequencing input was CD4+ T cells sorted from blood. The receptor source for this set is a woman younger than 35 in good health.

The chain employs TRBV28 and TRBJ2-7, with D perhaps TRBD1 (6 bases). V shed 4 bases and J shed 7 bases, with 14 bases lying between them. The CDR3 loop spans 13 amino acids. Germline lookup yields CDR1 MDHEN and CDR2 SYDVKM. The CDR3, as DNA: TGTGCCAGCAGTTCCTACGACAGGAATGAGCAGTACTTC. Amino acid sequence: CASSSYDRNEQYF.

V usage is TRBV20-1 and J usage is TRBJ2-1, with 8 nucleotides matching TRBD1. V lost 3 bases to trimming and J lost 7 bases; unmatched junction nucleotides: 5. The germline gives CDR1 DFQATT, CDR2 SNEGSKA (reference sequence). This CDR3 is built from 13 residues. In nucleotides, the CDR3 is TGCAGTGCTAGGCGGACAGGGTTGAATGAGCAGTTCTTC. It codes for CSARRTGLNEQFF.

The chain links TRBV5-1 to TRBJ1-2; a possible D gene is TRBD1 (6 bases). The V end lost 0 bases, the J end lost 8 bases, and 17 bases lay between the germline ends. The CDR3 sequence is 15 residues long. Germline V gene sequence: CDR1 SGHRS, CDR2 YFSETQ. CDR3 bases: TGCGCCAGCAGCTTGGAAGCCGGGGGCGCGGGAGGCTACACCTTC. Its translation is CASSLEAGGAGGYTF.

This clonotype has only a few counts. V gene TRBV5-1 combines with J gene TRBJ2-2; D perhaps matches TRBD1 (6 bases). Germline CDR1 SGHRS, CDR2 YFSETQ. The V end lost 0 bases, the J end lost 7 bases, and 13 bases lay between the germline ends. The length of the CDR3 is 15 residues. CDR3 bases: TGCGCCAGCAGCTTGGACAGGGTCTTCGGCGGGGAGCTGTTTTTT. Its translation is CASSLDRVFGGELFF. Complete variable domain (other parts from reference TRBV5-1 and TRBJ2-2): KAGVTQTPRYLIKTRGQQVTLSCSPISGHRSVSWYQQTPGQGLQFLFEYFSETQRNKGNFPGRFSGRQFSNSRSEMNVSTLELGDSALYLCASSLDRVFGGELFFGEGSRLTVL.

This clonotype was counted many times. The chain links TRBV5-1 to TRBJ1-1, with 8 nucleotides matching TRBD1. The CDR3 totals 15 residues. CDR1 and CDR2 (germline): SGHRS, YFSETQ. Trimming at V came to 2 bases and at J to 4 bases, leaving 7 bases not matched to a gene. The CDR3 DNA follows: TGCGCCAGCAGCTTCCCCGACAGGGGCGGCACTGAAGCTTTCTTT. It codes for CASSFPDRGGTEAFF.

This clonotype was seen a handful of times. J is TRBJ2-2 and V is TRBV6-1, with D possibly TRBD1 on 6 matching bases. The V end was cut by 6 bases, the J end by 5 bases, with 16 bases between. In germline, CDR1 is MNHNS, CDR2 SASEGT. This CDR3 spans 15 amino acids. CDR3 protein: CASSLGWGRTGELFF. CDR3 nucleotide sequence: TGTGCCAGCAGCCTCGGGTGGGGGCGGACCGGGGAGCTGTTTTTT.

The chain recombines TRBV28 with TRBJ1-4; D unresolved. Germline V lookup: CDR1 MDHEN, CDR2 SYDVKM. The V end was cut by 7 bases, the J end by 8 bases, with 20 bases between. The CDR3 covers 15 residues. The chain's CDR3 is CASTHSLGKEEKLFF. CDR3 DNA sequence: TGTGCCAGCACCCATTCTTTGGGGAAAGAAGAAAAACTGTTTTTT.

The CDR3 bases are TGCAGCGTCCCGTCTAGCGGGAGGGCCTATGAGCAGTTCTTC. Encoded protein: CSVPSSGRAYEQFF. This chain joins TRBV29-1 and TRBJ2-1; TRBD2 matches 12 bases. V was clipped by 6 bases and J by 8 bases; unmatched bases: 8. CDR3 length: 14 residues. Per germline, CDR1 SQVTM and CDR2 ANQGSEA.

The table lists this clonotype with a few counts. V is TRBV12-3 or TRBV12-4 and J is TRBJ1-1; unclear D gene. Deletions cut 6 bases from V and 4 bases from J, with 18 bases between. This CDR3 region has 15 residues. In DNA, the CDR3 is TGTGCCAGCAGAAAAAATCAGGTACTCGGCACTGAAGCTTTCTTT. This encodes CASRKNQVLGTEAFF.

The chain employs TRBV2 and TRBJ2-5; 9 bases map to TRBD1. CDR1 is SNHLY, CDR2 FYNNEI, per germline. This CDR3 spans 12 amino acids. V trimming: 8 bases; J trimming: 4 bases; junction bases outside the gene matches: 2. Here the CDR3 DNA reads TGTGCCAGCGGGGGACAGGGAGAGACCCAGTACTTC. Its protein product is CASGGQGETQYF.

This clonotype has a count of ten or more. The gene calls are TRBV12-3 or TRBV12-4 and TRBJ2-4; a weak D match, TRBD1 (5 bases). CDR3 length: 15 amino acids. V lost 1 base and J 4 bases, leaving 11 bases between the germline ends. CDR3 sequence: CASSLVAAGKNIQYF. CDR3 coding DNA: TGTGCCAGCAGTTTAGTCGCCGCAGGGAAAAACATTCAGTACTTC.

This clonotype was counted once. The CDR3 loop is CATSRDRVGYEQFF. The CDR3 bases are TGTGCCACCAGCAGAGATCGAGTTGGATATGAGCAGTTCTTC. This chain links TRBV15 with TRBJ2-1; D gene unclear. Deletions cut 0 bases from V and 8 bases from J, with 11 bases between. The CDR3 covers 14 residues. Germline CDR1 reads LNHNV; CDR2 reads YYDKDF (reference sequence).

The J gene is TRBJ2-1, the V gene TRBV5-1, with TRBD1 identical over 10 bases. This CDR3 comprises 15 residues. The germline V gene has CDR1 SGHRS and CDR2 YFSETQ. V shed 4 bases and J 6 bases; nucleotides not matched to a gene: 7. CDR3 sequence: CASSKPGQGTNEQFF. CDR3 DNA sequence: TGCGCCAGCAGCAAACCGGGACAGGGGACCAATGAGCAGTTCTTC.

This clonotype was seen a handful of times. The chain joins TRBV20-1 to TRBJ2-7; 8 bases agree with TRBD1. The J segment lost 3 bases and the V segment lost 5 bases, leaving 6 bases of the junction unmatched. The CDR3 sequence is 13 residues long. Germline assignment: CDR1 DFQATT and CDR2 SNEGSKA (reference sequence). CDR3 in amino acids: CSARRTGSYEQYF. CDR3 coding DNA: TGCAGTGCTCGTCGGACAGGGAGCTACGAGCAGTACTTC.

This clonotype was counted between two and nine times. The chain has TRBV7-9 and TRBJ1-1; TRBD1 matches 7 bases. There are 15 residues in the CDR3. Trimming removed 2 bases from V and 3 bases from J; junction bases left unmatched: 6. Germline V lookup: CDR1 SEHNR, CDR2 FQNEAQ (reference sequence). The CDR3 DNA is TGTGCCAGCAGCTTAAGGGGGCTTACGGACACTGAAGCTTTCTTT. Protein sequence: CASSLRGLTDTEAFF.

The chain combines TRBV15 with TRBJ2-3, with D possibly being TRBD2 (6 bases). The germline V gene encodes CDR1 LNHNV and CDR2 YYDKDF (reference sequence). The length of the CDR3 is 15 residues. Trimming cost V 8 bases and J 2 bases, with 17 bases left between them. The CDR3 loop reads CATSSGLSITDTQYF. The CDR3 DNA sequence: TGTGCCACCTCTTCTGGACTATCTATCACAGATACGCAGTATTTT.

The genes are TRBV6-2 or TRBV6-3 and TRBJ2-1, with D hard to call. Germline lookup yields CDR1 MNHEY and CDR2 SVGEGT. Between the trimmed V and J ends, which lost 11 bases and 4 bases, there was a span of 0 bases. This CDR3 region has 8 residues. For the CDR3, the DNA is TGTGCCTACAATGAGCAGTTCTTC. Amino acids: CAYNEQFF.

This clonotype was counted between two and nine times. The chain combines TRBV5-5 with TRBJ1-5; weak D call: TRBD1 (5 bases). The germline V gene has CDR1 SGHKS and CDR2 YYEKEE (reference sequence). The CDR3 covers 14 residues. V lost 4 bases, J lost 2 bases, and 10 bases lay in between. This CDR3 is CASSTMTGNQPQHF. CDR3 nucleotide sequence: TGTGCCAGCAGCACCATGACAGGCAATCAGCCCCAGCATTTT.

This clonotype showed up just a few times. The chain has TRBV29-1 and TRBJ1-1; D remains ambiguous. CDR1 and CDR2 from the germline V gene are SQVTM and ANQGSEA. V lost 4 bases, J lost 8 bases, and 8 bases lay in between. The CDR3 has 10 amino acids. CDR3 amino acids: CSVGWREAFF. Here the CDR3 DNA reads TGCAGCGTTGGGTGGAGGGAAGCTTTCTTT.

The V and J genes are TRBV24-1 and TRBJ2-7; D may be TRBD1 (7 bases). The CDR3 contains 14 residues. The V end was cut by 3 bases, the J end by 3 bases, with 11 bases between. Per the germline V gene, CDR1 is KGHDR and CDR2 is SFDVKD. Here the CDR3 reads CATSDAGQLYEQYF. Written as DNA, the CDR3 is TGTGCCACCAGTGATGCGGGACAGCTCTACGAGCAGTACTTC.

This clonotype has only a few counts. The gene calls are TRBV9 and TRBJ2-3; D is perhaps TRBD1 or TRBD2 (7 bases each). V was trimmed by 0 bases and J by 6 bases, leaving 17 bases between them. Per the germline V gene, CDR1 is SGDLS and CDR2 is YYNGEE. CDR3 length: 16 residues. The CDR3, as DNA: TGTGCCAGCAGCGTAGGTTCCAGGGGGGGCGGGGATACGCAGTATTTT. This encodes CASSVGSRGGGDTQYF.

The CDR3 coding sequence is TGTGCCAGCAGCTTTTCCCTTTTGGGAGTAGCCAAAAACATTCAGTACTTC. It is translated as CASSFSLLGVAKNIQYF. The rearrangement links TRBV7-9 to TRBJ2-4, with D possibly matching TRBD2 (5 bases). The CDR3 consists of 17 residues. CDR1 SEHNR and CDR2 FQNEAQ come from the germline V gene (reference sequence). Deletions cut 3 bases from V and 0 bases from J, with 15 bases between.

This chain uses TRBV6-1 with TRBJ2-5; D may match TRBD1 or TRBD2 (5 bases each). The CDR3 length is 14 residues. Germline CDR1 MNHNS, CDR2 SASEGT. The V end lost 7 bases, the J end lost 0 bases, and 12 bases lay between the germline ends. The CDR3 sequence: CASNKGRNQETQYF. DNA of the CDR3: TGTGCCAGCAACAAGGGACGGAACCAAGAGACCCAGTACTTC.

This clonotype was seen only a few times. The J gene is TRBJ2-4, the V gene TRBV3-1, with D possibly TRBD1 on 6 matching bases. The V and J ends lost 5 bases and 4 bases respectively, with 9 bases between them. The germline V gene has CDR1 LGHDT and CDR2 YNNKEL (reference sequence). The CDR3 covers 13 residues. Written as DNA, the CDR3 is TGTGCCAGCAGCACGGACAGAAAAAACATTCAGTACTTC. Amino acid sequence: CASSTDRKNIQYF.

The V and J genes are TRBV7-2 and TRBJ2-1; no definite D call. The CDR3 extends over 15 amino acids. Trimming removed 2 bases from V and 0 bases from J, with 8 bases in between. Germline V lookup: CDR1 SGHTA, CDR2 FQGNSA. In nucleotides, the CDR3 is TGTGCCAGCAGCTTAAGGTCTACCTCCTACAATGAGCAGTTCTTC. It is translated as CASSLRSTSYNEQFF.

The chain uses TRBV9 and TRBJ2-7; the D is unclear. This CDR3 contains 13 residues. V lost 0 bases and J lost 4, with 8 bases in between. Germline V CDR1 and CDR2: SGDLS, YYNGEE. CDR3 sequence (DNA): TGTGCCAGCAGCGTAGGGGTTGATTACGAGCAGTACTTC. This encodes CASSVGVDYEQYF.

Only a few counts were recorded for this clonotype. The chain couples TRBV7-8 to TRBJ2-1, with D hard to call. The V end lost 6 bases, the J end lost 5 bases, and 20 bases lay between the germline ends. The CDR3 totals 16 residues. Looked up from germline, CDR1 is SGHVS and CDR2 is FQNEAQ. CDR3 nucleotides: TGTGCCAGCAGACGGGCAGCACAAGGTAGCCACAATGAGCAGTTCTTC. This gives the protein CASRRAAQGSHNEQFF.

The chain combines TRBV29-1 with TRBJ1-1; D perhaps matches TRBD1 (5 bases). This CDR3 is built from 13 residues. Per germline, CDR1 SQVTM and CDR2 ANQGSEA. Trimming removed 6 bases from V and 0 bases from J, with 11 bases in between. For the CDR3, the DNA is TGCAGCGTCGCAGGGAGCATGAACACTGAAGCTTTCTTT. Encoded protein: CSVAGSMNTEAFF. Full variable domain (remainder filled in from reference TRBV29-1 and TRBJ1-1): SAVISQKPSRDICQRGTSLTIQCQVDSQVTMMFWYRQQPGQSLTLIATANQGSEATYESGFVIDKFPISRPNLTFSTLTVSNMSPEDSSIYLCSVAGSMNTEAFFGQGTRLTVV.

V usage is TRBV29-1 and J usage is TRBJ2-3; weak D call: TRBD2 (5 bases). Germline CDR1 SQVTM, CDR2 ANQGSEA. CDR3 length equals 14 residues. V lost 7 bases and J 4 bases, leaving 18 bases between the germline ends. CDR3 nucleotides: TGCAGCGCAAAGAGGGTGGGTTCCGCAGATACGCAGTATTTT. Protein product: CSAKRVGSADTQYF.

The CDR3 coding sequence is TGTGCCAGCAGCGCACACCCCAGGGGCCCCTTCTACAATGAGCAGTTCTTC. As protein: CASSAHPRGPFYNEQFF. The chain employs TRBV5-6 and TRBJ2-1; D perhaps matches TRBD1 (6 bases). The CDR3 extends over 17 amino acids. V lost 4 bases to trimming and J lost 3 bases, with 20 bases between them. The germline gives CDR1 SGHDT, CDR2 YYEEEE.

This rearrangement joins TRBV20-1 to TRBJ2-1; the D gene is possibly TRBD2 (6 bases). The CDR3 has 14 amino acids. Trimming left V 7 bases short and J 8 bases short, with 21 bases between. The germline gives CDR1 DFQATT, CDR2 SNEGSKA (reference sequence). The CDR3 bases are TGCAGTGTTAGCCGGGACGGGGGTCGAGATGAGCAGTTCTTC. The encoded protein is CSVSRDGGRDEQFF.